This T cell receptor beta chain was identified during a study of blood T cell repertoires in COVID-19. Looking at the study overall: T cells, B-cell-depleted T cells, or PBMCs provided the cDNA or gDNA that served as material.

Participants' own reports of clinical history determined their cohort assignment. With 2 bases clipped from V and 4 bases from J, the junction kept 9 bases outside the gene matches. The germline CDR1 and CDR2 sequences are SGHDT and YYEEEE. The CDR3 contains 16 residues. Per the original methods: Cell counts per sample came from amplifying reference gene primers. TCRdb keeps only in-frame clones here, not all; method: immunoSEQ multiplex PCR. V, J and clone size were drawn from that table, and D and trimming were deduced from the DNA. This table holds fewer than 400,000 clones, 70% to 90% found once. The chain combines TRBV5-6 with TRBJ2-7, with 10 bases identical to TRBD1. The sequenced material came from PBMCs or T cells enriched from blood (not recorded which). This receptor was obtained from a man aged 30-40 years who had recovered from COVID-19. CDR3 sequence reads: CASSFYLGQGVYEQYF. In DNA form, the CDR3 reads TGTGCCAGCAGCTTCTATCTAGGACAGGGGGTGTACGAGCAGTACTTC.